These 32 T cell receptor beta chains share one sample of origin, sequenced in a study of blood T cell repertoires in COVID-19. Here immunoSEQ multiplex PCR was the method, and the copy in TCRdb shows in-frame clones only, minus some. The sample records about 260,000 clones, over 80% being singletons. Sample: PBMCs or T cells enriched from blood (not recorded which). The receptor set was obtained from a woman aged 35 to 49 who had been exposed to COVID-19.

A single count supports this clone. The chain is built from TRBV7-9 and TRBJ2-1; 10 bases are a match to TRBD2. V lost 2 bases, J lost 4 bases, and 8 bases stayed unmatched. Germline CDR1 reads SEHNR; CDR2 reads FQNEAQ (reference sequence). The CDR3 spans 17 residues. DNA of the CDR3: TGTGCCAGCAGCTTACTCGTTGGTAGCGGGGGGTACAATGAGCAGTTCTTC. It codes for CASSLLVGSGGYNEQFF.

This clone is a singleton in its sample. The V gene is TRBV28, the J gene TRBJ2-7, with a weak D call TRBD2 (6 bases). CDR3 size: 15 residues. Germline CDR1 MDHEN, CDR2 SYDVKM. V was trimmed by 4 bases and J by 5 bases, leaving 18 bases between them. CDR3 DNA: TGTGCCAGCAGTTCGGAGGGGCGCGGTCTGGACGAGCAGTACTTC. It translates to CASSSEGRGLDEQYF.

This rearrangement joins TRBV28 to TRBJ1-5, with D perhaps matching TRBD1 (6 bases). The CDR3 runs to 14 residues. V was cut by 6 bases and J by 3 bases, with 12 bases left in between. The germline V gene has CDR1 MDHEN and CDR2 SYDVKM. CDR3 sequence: CASRLGGANQPQHF. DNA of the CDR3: TGTGCCAGCAGGCTGGGGGGGGCCAATCAGCCCCAGCATTTT.

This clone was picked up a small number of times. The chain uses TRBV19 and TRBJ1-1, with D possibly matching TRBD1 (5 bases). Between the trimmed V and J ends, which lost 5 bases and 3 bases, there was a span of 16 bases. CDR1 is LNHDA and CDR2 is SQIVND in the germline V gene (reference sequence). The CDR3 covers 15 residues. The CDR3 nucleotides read TGTGCCAGTAGTTCGGACCTTACGGGGGACACTGAAGCTTTCTTT. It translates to CASSSDLTGDTEAFF.

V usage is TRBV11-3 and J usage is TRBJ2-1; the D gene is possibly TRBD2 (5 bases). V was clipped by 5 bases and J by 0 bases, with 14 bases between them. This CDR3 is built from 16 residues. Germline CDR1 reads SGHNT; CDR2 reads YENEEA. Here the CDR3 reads CASSRRAVSSYNEQFF. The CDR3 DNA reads TGTGCCAGCAGCCGCCGAGCGGTGAGCTCCTACAATGAGCAGTTCTTC.

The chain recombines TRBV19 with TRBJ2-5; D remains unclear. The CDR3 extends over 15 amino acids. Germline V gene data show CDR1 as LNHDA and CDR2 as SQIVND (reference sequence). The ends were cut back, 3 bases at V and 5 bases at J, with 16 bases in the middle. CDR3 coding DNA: TGTGCCAGTAGTATTGCGGCTCTTATCGGGGAGACCCAGTACTTC. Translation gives CASSIAALIGETQYF.

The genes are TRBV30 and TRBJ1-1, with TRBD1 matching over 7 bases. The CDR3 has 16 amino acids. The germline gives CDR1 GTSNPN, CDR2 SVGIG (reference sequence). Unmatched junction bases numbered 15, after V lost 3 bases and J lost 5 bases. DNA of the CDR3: TGTGCCTGGAGCGGATTAACAGGGGTGGGAGGTACTGAAGCTTTCTTT. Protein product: CAWSGLTGVGGTEAFF.

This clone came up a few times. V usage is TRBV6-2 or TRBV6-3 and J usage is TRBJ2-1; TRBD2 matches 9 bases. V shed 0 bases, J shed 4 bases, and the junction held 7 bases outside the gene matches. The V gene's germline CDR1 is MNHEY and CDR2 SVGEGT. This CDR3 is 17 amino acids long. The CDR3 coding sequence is TGTGCCAGCAGTTACTCACCCACTAGCGGGTTATACAATGAGCAGTTCTTC. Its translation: CASSYSPTSGLYNEQFF.

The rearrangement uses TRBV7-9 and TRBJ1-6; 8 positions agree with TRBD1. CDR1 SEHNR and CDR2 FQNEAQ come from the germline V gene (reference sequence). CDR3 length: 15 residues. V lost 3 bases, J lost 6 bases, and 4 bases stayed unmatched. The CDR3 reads CASSFLDRANSPLHF. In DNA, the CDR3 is TGTGCCAGCAGCTTCCTGGACAGGGCTAATTCACCCCTCCACTTT.

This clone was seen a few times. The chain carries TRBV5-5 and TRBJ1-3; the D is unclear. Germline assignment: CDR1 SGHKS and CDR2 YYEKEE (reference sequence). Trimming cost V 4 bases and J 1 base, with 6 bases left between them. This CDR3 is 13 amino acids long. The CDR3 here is CASSRGSGNTIYF. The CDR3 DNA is TGTGCCAGCAGCCGAGGGTCTGGAAACACCATATATTTT. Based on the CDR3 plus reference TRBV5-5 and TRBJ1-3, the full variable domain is DAGVTQSPTHLIKTRGQQVTLRCSPISGHKSVSWYQQVLGQGPQFIFQYYEKEERGRGNFPDRFSARQFPNYSSELNVNALLLGDSALYLCASSRGSGNTIYFGEGSWLTVV.

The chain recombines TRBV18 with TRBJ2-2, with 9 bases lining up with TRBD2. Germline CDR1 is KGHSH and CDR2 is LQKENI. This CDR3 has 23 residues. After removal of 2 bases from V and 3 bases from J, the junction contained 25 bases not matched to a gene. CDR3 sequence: CASSPAVAGAKDLGSEHTGELFF. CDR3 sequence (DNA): TGTGCCAGCTCACCAGCGGTAGCGGGAGCTAAGGATCTTGGGTCGGAGCACACCGGGGAGCTGTTTTTT.

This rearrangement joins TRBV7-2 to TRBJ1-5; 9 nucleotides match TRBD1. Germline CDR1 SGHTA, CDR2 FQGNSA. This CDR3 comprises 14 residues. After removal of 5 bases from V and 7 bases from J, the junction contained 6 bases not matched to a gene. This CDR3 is CASSPRQGGQPQHF. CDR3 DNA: TGTGCCAGCAGCCCGAGACAGGGGGGACAGCCCCAGCATTTT.

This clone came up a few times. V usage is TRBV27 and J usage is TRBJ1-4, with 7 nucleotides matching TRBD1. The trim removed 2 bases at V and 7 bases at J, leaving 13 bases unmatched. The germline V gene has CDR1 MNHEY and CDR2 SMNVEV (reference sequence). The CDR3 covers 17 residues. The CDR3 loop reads CASSLTAKAGGFEKLFF. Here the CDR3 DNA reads TGTGCCAGCAGTTTAACGGCCAAGGCAGGGGGGTTTGAAAAACTGTTTTTT.

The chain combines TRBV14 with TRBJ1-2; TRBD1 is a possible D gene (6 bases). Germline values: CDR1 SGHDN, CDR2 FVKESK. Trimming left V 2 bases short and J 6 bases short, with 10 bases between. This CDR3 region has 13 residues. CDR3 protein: CASSQSYRDGYTF. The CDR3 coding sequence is TGTGCCAGCAGCCAATCGTACAGGGATGGCTACACCTTC.

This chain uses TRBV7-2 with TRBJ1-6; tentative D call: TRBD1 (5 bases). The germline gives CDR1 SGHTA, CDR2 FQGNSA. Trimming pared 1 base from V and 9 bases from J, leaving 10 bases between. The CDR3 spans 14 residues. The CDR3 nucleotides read TGTGCCAGCAGCTTAGGTGGGGGGATTTCACCCCTCCACTTT. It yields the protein CASSLGGGISPLHF.

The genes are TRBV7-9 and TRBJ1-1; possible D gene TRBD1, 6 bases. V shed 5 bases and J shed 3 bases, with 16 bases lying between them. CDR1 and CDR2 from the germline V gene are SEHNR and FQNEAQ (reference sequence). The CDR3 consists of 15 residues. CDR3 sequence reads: CASSLLGAGDTEAFF. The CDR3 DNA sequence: TGTGCCAGCAGCCTCCTTGGGGCAGGGGACACTGAAGCTTTCTTT.

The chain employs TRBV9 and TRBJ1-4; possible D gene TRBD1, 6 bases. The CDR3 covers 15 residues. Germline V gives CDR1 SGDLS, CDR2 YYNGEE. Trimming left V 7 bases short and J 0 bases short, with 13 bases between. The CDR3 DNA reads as TGTGCCAGCCGACCGGGACACTCAACTAATGAAAAACTGTTTTTT. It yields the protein CASRPGHSTNEKLFF.

The CDR3 sequence: CASSGLQLYNSPLHF. The CDR3 nucleotides are TGTGCCAGCAGCGGATTACAGCTCTATAATTCACCCCTCCACTTT. V usage is TRBV5-6 and J usage is TRBJ1-6; D ambiguous. Germline assignment: CDR1 SGHDT and CDR2 YYEEEE. The V and J ends lost 4 bases and 3 bases respectively, with 11 bases between them. The CDR3 contains 15 residues.

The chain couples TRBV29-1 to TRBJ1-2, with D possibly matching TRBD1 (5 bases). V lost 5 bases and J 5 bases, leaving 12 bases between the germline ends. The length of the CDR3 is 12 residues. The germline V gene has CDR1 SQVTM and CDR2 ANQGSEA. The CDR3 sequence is CSVRGFNYGYTF. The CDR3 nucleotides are TGCAGCGTTCGGGGGTTTAATTATGGCTACACCTTC.

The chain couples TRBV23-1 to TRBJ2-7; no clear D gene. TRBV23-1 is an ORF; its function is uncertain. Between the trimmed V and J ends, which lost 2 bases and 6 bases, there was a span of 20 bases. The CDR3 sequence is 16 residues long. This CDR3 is CASSQVFPPDFFEQYF. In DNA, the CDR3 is TGCGCCAGCAGTCAAGTTTTCCCACCTGACTTTTTCGAGCAGTACTTC.

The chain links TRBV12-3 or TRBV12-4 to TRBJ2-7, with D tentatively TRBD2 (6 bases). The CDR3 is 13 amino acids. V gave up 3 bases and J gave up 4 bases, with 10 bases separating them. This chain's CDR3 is CASSFSGGYEQYV. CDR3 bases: TGTGCCAGCAGTTTTAGCGGAGGGTACGAGCAGTACGTC.

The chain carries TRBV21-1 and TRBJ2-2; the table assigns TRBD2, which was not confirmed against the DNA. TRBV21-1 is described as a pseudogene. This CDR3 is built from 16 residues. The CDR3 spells CASSKRGGNNTGELFF. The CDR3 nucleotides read TGTGCCAGCAGCAAACGCGGGGGGAACAACACCGGGGAGCTGTTTTTT.

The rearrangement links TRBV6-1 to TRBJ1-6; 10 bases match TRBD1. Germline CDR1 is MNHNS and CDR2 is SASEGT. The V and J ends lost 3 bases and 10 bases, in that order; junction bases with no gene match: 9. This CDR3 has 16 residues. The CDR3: CASSDRQGALRSPLHF. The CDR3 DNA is TGTGCCAGCAGTGACAGACAGGGGGCGCTTCGGTCACCCCTCCACTTT.

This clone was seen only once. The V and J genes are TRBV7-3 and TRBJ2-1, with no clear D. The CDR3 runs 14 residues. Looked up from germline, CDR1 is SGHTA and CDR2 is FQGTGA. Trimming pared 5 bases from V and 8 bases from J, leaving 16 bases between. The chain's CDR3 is CASSEVGVGDEQFF. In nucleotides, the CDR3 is TGTGCCAGCAGCGAAGTCGGAGTCGGCGATGAGCAGTTCTTC.

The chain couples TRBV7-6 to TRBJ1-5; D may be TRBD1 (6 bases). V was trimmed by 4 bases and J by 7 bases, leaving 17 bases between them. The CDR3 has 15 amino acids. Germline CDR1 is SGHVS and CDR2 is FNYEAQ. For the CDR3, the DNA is TGTGCCAGCAGCTCCTTCAGGGGAGGGGGACAGCCCCAGCATTTT. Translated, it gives CASSSFRGGGQPQHF.

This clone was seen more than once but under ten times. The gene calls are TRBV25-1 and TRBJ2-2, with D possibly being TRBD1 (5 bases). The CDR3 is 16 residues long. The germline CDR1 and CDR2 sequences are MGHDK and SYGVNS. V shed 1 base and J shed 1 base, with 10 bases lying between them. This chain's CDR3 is CASSELGAGNTGELFF. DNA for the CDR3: TGTGCCAGCAGTGAATTAGGGGCAGGGAACACCGGGGAGCTGTTTTTT.

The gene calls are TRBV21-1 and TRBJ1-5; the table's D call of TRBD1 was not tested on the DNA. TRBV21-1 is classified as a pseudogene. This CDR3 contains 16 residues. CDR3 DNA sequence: TGTGCCAGCAGCAAAAAACAGGGATTTAGCAATCAGCCCCAGCATTTT. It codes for CASSKKQGFSNQPQHF.

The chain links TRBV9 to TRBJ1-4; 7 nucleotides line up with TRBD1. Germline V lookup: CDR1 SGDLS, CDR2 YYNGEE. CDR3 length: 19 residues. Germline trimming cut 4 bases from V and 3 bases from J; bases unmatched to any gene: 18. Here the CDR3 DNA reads TGTGCCAGCAGCCCAGATGTTGGGGTGCCGGGACAGCCTAATGAAAAACTGTTTTTT. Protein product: CASSPDVGVPGQPNEKLFF. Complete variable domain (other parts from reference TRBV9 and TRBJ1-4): DSGVTQTPKHLITATGQRVTLRCSPRSGDLSVYWYQQSLDQGLQFLIQYYNGEERAKGNILERFSAQQFPDLHSELNLSSLELGDSALYFCASSPDVGVPGQPNEKLFFGSGTQLSVL.

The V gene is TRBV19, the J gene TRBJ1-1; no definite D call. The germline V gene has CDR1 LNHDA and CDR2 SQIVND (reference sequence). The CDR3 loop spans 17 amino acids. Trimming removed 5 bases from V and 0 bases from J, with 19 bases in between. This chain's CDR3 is CASSLHPRGGLNTEAFF. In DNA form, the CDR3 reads TGTGCCAGTAGTCTTCACCCCCGTGGAGGCCTGAACACTGAAGCTTTCTTT. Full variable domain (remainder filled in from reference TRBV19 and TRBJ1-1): DGGITQSPKYLFRKEGQNVTLSCEQNLNHDAMYWYRQDPGQGLRLIYYSQIVNDFQKGDIAEGYSVSREKKESFPLTVTSAQKNPTAFYLCASSLHPRGGLNTEAFFGQGTRLTVV.

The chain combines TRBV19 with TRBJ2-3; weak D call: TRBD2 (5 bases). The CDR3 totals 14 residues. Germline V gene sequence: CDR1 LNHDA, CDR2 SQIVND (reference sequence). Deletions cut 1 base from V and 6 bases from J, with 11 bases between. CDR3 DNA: TGTGCCAGTAGTATAGCCCCTAGCTACGATACGCAGTATTTT. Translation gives CASSIAPSYDTQYF.

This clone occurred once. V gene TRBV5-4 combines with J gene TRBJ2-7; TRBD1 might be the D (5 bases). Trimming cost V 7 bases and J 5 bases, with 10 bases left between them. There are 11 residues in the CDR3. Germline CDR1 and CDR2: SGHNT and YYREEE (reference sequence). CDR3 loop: CASGAFNEQYF. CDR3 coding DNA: TGTGCCAGCGGGGCATTCAACGAGCAGTACTTC.

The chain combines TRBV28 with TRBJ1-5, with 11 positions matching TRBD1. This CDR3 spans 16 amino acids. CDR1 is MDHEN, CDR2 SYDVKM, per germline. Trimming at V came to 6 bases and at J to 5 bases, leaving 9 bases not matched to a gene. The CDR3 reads CASRPGGTGGHQPQHF. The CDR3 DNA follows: TGTGCCAGCAGACCCGGGGGGACAGGGGGTCATCAGCCCCAGCATTTT.